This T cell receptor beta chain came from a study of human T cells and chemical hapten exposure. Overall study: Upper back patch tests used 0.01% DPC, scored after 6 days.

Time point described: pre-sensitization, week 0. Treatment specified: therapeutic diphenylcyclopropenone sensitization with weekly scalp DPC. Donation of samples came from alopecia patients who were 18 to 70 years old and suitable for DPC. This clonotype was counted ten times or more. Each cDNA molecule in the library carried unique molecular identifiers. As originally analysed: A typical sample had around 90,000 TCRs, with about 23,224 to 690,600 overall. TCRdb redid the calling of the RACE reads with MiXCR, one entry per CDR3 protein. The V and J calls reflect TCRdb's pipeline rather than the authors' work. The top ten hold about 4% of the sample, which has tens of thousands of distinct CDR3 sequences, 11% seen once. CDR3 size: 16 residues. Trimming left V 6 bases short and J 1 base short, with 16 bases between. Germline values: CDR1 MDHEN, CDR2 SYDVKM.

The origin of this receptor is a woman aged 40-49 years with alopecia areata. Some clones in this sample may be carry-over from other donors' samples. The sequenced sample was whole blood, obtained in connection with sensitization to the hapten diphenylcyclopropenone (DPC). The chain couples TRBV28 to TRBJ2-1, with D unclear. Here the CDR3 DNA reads TGTGCCAGCAGCACAGTCGCCAAATGGTCCTACAATGAGCAGTTCTTC. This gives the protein CASSTVAKWSYNEQFF. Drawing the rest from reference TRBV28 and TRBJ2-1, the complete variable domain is DVKVTQSSRYLVKRTGEKVFLECVQDMDHENMFWYRQDPGLGLRLIYFSYDVKMKEKGDIPEGYSVSREKKERFSLILESASTNQTSMYLCASSTVAKWSYNEQFFGPGTRLTVL.